The table lists the clone carrying this T cell receptor beta chain with a count of one. Its antigen remains unidentified. Clones were read by immunoSEQ multiplex PCR, and TCRdb kept only the in-frame ones, dropping some. The table lists approximately 94,000 clones, 87% of them singletons. The sample belongs to a study of T cell responses to AZD1222 COVID-19 vaccine. Per germline, CDR1 SGHAT and CDR2 FQNNGV. The CDR3 is made up of 15 amino acids. V lost 5 bases, J lost 0 bases, and 13 bases lay in between. Study results and caveats: Females outnumbered males among donors, who were mostly white British; clonal diversity was possibly underestimated. Among AZD1222 vaccinees, only five to seven were seropositive at baseline. Nearly half of the spike-specific TCRs reportedly recognize variant regions that carry no mutations. Spike was spanned by vaccine-associated CD4 TCRs, which were dominant at 160-218 and 743-854.

The input for sequencing was peripheral blood, taken on day 0 of MenACWY control vaccination. V usage is TRBV11-2 and J usage is TRBJ1-1; D gene uncertain. This TCR derives from an adult in good health. The CDR3, as DNA: TGTGCCAGCAGCGAGCTTAATGGGATGAACACTGAAGCTTTCTTT. It translates to CASSELNGMNTEAFF.